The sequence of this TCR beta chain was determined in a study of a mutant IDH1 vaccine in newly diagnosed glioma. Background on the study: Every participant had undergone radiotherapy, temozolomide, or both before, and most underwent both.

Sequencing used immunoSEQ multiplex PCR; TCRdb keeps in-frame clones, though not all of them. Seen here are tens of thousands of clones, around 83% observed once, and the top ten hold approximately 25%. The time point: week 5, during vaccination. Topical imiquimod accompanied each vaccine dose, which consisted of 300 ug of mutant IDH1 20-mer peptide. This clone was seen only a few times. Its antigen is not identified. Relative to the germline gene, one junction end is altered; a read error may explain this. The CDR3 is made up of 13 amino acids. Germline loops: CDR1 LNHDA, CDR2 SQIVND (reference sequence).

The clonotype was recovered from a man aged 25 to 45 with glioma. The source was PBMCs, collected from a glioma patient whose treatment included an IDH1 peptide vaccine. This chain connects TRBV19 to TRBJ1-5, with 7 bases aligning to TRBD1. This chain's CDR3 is CASSPRTPGQTDF. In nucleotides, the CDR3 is TGTGCCAGTAGTCCACGGACCCCGGGACAGACCGATTTT.